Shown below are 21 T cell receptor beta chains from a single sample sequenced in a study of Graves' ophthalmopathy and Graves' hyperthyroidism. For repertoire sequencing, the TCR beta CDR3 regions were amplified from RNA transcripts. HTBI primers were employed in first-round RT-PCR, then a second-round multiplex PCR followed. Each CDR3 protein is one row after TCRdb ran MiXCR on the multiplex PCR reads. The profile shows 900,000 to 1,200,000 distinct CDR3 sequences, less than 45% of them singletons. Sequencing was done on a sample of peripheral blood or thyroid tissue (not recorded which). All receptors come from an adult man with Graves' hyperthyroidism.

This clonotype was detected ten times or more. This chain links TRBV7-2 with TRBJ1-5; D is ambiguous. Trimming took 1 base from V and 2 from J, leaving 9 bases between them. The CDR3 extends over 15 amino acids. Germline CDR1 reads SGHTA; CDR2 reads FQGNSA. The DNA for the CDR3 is TGTGCCAGCAGCTTAGGCGACACCGGCAATCAGCCCCAGCATTTT. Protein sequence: CASSLGDTGNQPQHF.

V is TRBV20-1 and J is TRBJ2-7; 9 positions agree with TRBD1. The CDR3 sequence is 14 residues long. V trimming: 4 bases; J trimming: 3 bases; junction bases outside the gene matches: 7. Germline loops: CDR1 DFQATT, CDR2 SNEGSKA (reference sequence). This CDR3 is CSATSGQGFYEQYF. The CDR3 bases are TGCAGTGCTACCTCGGGACAGGGTTTCTACGAGCAGTACTTC.

CDR3 coding DNA: TGCAGTGCTAGTCCCCTCCCCGGGACAGAAGCCTACGAGCAGTACTTC. It encodes CSASPLPGTEAYEQYF. The V call is TRBV20-1, the J call TRBJ2-7; 7 nucleotides align to TRBD1. With V trimmed by 3 bases and J by 2 bases, 13 bases remained unmatched. From germline, CDR1 is DFQATT and CDR2 SNEGSKA (reference sequence). This CDR3 is 16 amino acids long.

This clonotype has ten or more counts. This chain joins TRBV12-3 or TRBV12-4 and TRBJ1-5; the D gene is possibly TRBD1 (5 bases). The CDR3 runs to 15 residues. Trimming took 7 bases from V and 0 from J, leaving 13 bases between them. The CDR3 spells CASTRRGNSNQPQHF. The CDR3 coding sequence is TGTGCCAGCACTCGGCGGGGGAATAGCAATCAGCCCCAGCATTTT.

CDR3 residues: CASSVQGPEGNYGYTF. The CDR3 nucleotides read TGTGCCAGCAGTGTACAAGGACCGGAGGGGAACTATGGCTACACCTTC. The V and J genes are TRBV2 and TRBJ1-2; the D gene is possibly TRBD1 (5 bases). Germline V gene lookup returns CDR1 SNHLY and CDR2 FYNNEI. CDR3 length: 16 residues. V was pared by 4 bases and J by 2 bases, with 17 bases between.

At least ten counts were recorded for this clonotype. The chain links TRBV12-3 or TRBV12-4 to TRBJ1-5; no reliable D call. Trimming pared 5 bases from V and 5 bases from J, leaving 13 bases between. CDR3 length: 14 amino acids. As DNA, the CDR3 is TGTGCCAGCAGTACTAGGGTGTCTGATCAGCCCCAGCATTTT. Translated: CASSTRVSDQPQHF.

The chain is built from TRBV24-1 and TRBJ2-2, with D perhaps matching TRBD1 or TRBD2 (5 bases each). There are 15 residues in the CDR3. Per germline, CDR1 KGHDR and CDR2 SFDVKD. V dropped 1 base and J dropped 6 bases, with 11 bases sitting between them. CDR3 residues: CATSDFEGSAGELFF. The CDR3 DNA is TGTGCCACCAGTGATTTTGAGGGGTCGGCCGGGGAGCTGTTTTTT.

The CDR3 region has the DNA TGTGCCAGCAGTTACGAGGGGGGTAGAAGGCATACTGAAGCTTTCTTT. The encoded protein is CASSYEGGRRHTEAFF. V and J are TRBV7-2 and TRBJ1-1, with TRBD1 as a possible D gene (6 bases). CDR3 size: 16 residues. The V gene's germline CDR1 is SGHTA and CDR2 FQGNSA. Trimming shortened V by 6 bases and J by 5 bases, and 22 bases separated the two germline ends.

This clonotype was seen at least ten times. Here the CDR3 DNA reads TGCAGCGCTACCGGGACTAGCGCCTACGAGCAGTACTTC. It yields the protein CSATGTSAYEQYF. The J gene is TRBJ2-7, the V gene TRBV29-1, with TRBD2 matching over 10 bases. Trimming cost V 7 bases and J 2 bases; bases outside gene matches: 5. CDR1 is SQVTM and CDR2 is ANQGSEA in the germline V gene. This CDR3 has 13 residues.

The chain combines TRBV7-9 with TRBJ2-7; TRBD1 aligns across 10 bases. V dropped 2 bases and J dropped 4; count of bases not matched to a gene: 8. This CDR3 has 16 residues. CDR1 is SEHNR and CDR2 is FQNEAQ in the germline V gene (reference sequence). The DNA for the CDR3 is TGTGCCAGCAGCTTATCCGGGACAGGGGTGCAGTACGAGCAGTACTTC. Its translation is CASSLSGTGVQYEQYF.

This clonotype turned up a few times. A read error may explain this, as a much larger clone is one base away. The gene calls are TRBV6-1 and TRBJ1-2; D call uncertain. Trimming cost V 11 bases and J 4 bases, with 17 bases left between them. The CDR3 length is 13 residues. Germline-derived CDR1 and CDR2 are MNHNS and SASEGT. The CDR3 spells CAGNAPGGYGYTF. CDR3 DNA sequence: TGTGCCGGCAATGCCCCAGGCGGCTATGGCTACACCTTC.

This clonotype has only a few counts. CDR3 region: CAWSLGERETQYF. As DNA, the CDR3 is TGTGCCTGGAGTCTAGGAGAGAGAGAGACCCAGTACTTC. V usage is TRBV11-1 and J usage is TRBJ2-5, with D unresolved. V dropped 11 bases and J dropped 4 bases, with 17 bases sitting between them. The V gene's germline CDR1 is SGHAT and CDR2 FQDESV (reference sequence). The CDR3 is 13 residues long.

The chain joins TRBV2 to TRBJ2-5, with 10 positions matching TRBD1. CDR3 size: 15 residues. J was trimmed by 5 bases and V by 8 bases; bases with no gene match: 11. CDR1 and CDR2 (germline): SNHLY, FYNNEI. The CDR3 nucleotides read TGTGCCAGCGACCGGACAGGGGGGGGCGGTGAGACCCAGTACTTC. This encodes CASDRTGGGGETQYF.

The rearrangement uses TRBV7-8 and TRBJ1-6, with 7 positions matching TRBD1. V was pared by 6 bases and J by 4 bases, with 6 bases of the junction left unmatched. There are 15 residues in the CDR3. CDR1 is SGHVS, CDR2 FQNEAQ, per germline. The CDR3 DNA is TGTGCCAGCAGGTCAGGGGGAAGATATAATTCACCCCTCCACTTT. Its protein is CASRSGGRYNSPLHF.

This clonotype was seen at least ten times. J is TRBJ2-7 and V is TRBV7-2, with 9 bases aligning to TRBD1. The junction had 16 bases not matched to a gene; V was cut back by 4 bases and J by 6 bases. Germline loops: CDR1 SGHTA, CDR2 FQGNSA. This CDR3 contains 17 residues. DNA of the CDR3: TGTGCCAGCAGCTCACTCTTACTCCGGGACAGGGAACGCGAGCAGTACTTC. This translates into CASSSLLLRDREREQYF.

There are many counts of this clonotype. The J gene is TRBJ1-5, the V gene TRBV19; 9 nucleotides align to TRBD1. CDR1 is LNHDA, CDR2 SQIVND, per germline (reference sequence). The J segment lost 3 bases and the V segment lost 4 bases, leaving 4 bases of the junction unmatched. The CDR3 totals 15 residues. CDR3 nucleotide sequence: TGTGCCAGTAGTAGGGGGACAGGGACCAATCAGCCCCAGCATTTT. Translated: CASSRGTGTNQPQHF.

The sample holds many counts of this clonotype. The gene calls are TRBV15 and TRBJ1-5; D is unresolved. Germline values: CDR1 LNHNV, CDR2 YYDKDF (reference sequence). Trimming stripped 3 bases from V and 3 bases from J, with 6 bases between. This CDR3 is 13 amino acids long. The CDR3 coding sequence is TGTGCCACCAGCAGTGAGCCCAATCAGCCCCAGCATTTT. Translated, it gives CATSSEPNQPQHF.

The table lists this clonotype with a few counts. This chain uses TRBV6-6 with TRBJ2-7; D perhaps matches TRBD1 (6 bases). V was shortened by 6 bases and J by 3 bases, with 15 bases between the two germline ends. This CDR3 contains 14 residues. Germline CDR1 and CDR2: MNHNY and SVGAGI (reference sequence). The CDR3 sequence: CASRFRGPDYEQYF. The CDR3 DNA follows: TGTGCCAGCAGGTTCAGGGGACCCGACTACGAGCAGTACTTC.

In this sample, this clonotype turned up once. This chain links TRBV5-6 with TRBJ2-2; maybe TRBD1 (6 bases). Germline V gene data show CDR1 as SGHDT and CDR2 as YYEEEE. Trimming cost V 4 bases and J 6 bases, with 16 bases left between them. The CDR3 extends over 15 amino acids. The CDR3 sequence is CASSVTGPNAGELFF. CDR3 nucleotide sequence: TGTGCCAGCAGCGTGACAGGCCCCAACGCCGGGGAGCTGTTTTTT.

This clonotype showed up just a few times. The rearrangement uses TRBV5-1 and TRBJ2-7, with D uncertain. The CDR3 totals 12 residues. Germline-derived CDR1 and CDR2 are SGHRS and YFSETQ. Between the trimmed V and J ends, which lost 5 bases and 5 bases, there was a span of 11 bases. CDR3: CASRGKADEQYF. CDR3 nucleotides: TGCGCCAGCAGGGGAAAGGCTGACGAGCAGTACTTC. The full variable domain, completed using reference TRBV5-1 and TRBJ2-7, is KAGVTQTPRYLIKTRGQQVTLSCSPISGHRSVSWYQQTPGQGLQFLFEYFSETQRNKGNFPGRFSGRQFSNSRSEMNVSTLELGDSALYLCASRGKADEQYFGPGTRLTVT.

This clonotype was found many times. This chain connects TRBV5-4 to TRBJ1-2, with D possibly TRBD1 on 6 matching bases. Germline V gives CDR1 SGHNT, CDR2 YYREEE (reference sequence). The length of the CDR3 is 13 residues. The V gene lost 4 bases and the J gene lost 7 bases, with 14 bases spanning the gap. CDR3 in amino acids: CASSVPGAAGYTF. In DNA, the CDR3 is TGTGCCAGCAGCGTCCCAGGGGCCGCTGGCTACACCTTC.